A selection of T cell receptor beta chains follows, all from one sample in a study of cytomegalovirus exposure and HLA in healthy donors. Assay used: immunoSEQ multiplex PCR; TCRdb lists only in-frame clones, some missing. The sample lists around 67,000 clones; around three quarters were seen once. The sample taken for sequencing was PBMCs. These receptors were collected from a man younger than 35 in good health and CMV-seropositive. CDR3s include the opening cysteine and the closing phenylalanine or tryptophan. D genes are given only for firm matches. Expanded clones get a size class; other rows say once, few or many, or leave the size out.

v_call	d_call	j_call	clone_size	cdr3_nt	cdr3_aa
TRBV11-2	NA	TRBJ2-7	NA	TGTGCCAGCAGCCCCCAGGGTGAATACTACGAGCAGTACTTC	CASSPQGEYYEQYF
TRBV29-1	NA	TRBJ1-6	NA	TGCGGAATAGGGGAGGGGGGAGATTCACCCCTCCACTTT	CGIGEGGDSPLHF
TRBV4-1	TRBD1	TRBJ2-1	many	TGCGCCAGCAGCCAAGGACAGGGAGCCTACAATGAGCAGTTCTTC	CASSQGQGAYNEQFF
TRBV28	NA	TRBJ1-6	few	TGTGCCAGCAGTCCGCACGGGAGGGGGAATTCACCCCTCCACTTT	CASSPHGRGNSPLHF
TRBV7-2	TRBD1	TRBJ1-6	NA	TGTGCCAGCAGCTCCACAGGGGGCGCGTATTCACCCCTCCACTTT	CASSSTGGAYSPLHF
TRBV6-1	TRBD2	TRBJ2-1	NA	TGTGCCAGCAGTGAAAGGGCTAGCGGGAGAAATGAGCAGTTCTTC	CASSERASGRNEQFF
TRBV2	NA	TRBJ1-4	NA	TGTGCCAGCAGTGCTGCAGCAACTAATGAAAAACTGTTTTTT	CASSAAATNEKLFF
TRBV5-1	TRBD1	TRBJ1-1	few	TGCGCCAGCAGCTTAGGGACAGGGCCTAACACTGAAGCTTTCTTT	CASSLGTGPNTEAFF
TRBV4-1	TRBD1	TRBJ1-5	NA	TGCGCCAGCAGCCAAGAATGGACAGGTAGCAATCAGCCCCAGCATTTT	CASSQEWTGSNQPQHF
TRBV5-4	NA	TRBJ2-5	NA	TGTGCCAGCAGCCCCGGGACTTCGTACCAAGAGACCCAGTACTTC	CASSPGTSYQETQYF
TRBV5-1	TRBD2	TRBJ2-5	NA	TGCGCCAGCAGCCGAACGGGACTAGCGGGAGTAGAGACCCAGTACTTC	CASSRTGLAGVETQYF
TRBV6-4	TRBD1	TRBJ2-2	few	TGTGCCAGCAGTGACGGACAGGGCACCGGGGAGCTGTTTTTT	CASSDGQGTGELFF
TRBV13	NA	TRBJ2-3	NA	TGTGCCAGCAGGGCCCCGGGGTTGAGCACAGATACGCAGTATTTT	CASRAPGLSTDTQYF
TRBV6-5	TRBD1	TRBJ2-5	many	TGTGCCAGCAGACAGGGGTGGGGGACGGAGACCCAGTACTTC	CASRQGWGTETQYF
TRBV20-1	NA	TRBJ2-5	NA	TGCAGTGCTAGAGACCCTACCACCCAGTACTTC	CSARDPTTQYF
TRBV27	NA	TRBJ2-1	once	TGTGCCAGCAGTTTAGGTAGGGGCAATGAGCAGTTCTTC	CASSLGRGNEQFF
TRBV10-3	TRBD1	TRBJ2-3	few	TGTGCCATCAGCGGACAGGTAAACACAGATACGCAGTATTTT	CAISGQVNTDTQYF
TRBV5-6	TRBD1	TRBJ1-6	NA	TGTGCCAGCAGCACAAGACAGGGGTCGTGGTCACCCCTCCACTTT	CASSTRQGSWSPLHF
TRBV6-5	NA	TRBJ1-1	NA	TGTGCCAGCAGTTCAGGCGTCAGAGCGGGGACTGAAGCTTTCTTT	CASSSGVRAGTEAFF
TRBV28	NA	TRBJ2-5	once	TGTGCCAGCAGTTTATCCGGGGAGACCCAGTACTTC	CASSLSGETQYF
TRBV6-5	NA	TRBJ2-3	NA	TGTGCCAGCAGTTTCCGTAGGAGCAGCACAGATACGCAGTATTTT	CASSFRRSSTDTQYF
TRBV30	TRBD1	TRBJ1-2	NA	TGTGCCTGGAGTCCGACAGGGGGGAACTATGGCTACACCTTC	CAWSPTGGNYGYTF
TRBV30	TRBD2	TRBJ2-3	NA	TGTGCCTGGAGTCTGGTGGCTAGCGGTCCCCGGGATACGCAGTATTTT	CAWSLVASGPRDTQYF
TRBV28	TRBD1	TRBJ2-7	NA	TGTGCCAGCGACCATGGGACAGGCTACGAGCAGTACTTC	CASDHGTGYEQYF
TRBV27	TRBD1	TRBJ2-5	once	TGTGCCAGCAGGGGGACAGGGGCCGGCCAAGAGACCCAGTACTTC	CASRGTGAGQETQYF
TRBV11-2	NA	TRBJ2-1	NA	TGTGCCAGCAGCTTGACAGTTTACAATGAGCAGTTCTTC	CASSLTVYNEQFF
TRBV6-9	NA	TRBJ1-2	NA	TGTGCCAGCAGTTATCGACTCTGTCATAACTATGGCTACACCTTC	CASSYRLCHNYGYTF
TRBV6-1	NA	TRBJ2-7	once	TGTGCCAGCAGTCAGGCAGGCAGGGAGGACTACGAGCAGTACTTC	CASSQAGREDYEQYF
TRBV2	TRBD2	TRBJ2-1	NA	TGTGCCAGCAGTGAAGCGACGGGACTAGCGGGAGAAGGGGAGCAGTTCTTC	CASSEATGLAGEGEQFF
TRBV6-5	NA	TRBJ1-6	NA	TGTGCCAGCAGTTACGGTCAGGGTGGGAATTCACCCCTCCACTTT	CASSYGQGGNSPLHF
TRBV29-1	NA	TRBJ1-1	NA	TGCAGCGGTGGTCCGTCGGGGGACACTGAAGCTTTCTTT	CSGGPSGDTEAFF
TRBV7-2	TRBD1	TRBJ2-7	once	TGTGCCAGCAGCTTCGGGGCAGGGGGCTACGAGCAGTACTTC	CASSFGAGGYEQYF
TRBV9	TRBD1	TRBJ1-1	few	TGTGCCAGCAGCGCCGAGGCCGGGACAGCAAGCACTGAAGCTTTCTTT	CASSAEAGTASTEAFF
TRBV7-9	NA	TRBJ1-1	NA	TGTGCCAGCAGCCACGGAGCGAACACTGAAGCTTTCTTT	CASSHGANTEAFF
TRBV30	NA	TRBJ1-3	once	TGTGCCTGGAGTAAGGACAGCTCCTCTGGAAACACCATATATTTT	CAWSKDSSSGNTIYF
TRBV5-1	NA	TRBJ1-2	few	TGCGCCAGCAGCTTGGATGCCGTAGCATATGGCTACACCTTC	CASSLDAVAYGYTF
TRBV6-1	NA	TRBJ1-1	NA	TGTGCCAGCAGTGAATTTTCGACAGAAGCTTTCTTT	CASSEFSTEAFF
TRBV6-1	TRBD1	TRBJ2-7	NA	TGTGCCAGCAGTGAAGCGCTCGGGACAGGGAAGACGCAGTACTTC	CASSEALGTGKTQYF
TRBV29-1	NA	TRBJ1-4	once	TGCAGCGCCCAAGGGGAGGTTTACGGTAATGAAAAACTGTTTTTT	CSAQGEVYGNEKLFF
TRBV5-1	NA	TRBJ1-1	few	TGCGCCAGCAGCTTGATCGGGGGGCGGGACACTGAAGCTTTCTTT	CASSLIGGRDTEAFF
TRBV20-1	NA	TRBJ1-1	NA	TGCAGTGCTAGAGAGGTGGAGGCTTTCTTT	CSAREVEAFF
TRBV6-6	NA	TRBJ2-1	NA	TGTGCCAGCAGCACCCCCGCGGGGGCGAACAATGAGCAGTTCTTC	CASSTPAGANNEQFF
TRBV5-6	NA	TRBJ2-5	few	TGTGCCAGCAGCTTAGGTCCCCCGCAGGGAGAGACCCAGTACTTC	CASSLGPPQGETQYF
TRBV10-3	TRBD1	TRBJ1-2	NA	TGTGCCATCAGTGACCCGGGACAGATTAACTATGGCTACACCTTC	CAISDPGQINYGYTF
TRBV30	TRBD1	TRBJ2-1	once	TGTGCCTGGAAGGGGGCCGATAATGAGCAGTTCTTC	CAWKGADNEQFF
TRBV13	NA	TRBJ1-4	once	TGTGCCAGCAGCTTCAATACAAATGAAAAACTGTTTTTT	CASSFNTNEKLFF
TRBV6-5	NA	TRBJ2-7	NA	TGTGCCAGCAGTTACGCGGGACAGAACTACGAGCAGTACTTC	CASSYAGQNYEQYF
TRBV7-2	TRBD1	TRBJ2-7	NA	TGTGCCAGCAGCCCGGGACAGGGGTTCCCCTACGAGCAGTACTTC	CASSPGQGFPYEQYF
TRBV30	NA	TRBJ1-1	NA	TGTGCCTGGGCGGGACCCTCCAGGAACACTGAAGCTTTCTTT	CAWAGPSRNTEAFF
TRBV4-2	TRBD2	TRBJ2-1	NA	TGTGCCAGCAGTGCGTCCCTAGCGGGGGTGTACAATGAGCAGTTCTTC	CASSASLAGVYNEQFF
TRBV29-1	TRBD2	TRBJ2-2	few	TGCAGCGTTGAAGATCCACTAGCGGGGCCGGGGACCGGGGAGCTGTTTTTT	CSVEDPLAGPGTGELFF
TRBV10-1	NA	TRBJ2-3	NA	TGCGCCAGCAGTGAGATCCTGGGAGCCTGGGATACGCAGTATTTT	CASSEILGAWDTQYF
TRBV27	NA	TRBJ1-5	once	TGTGCCAGCAGTTTAGAGGGCTGGGGTCAGCCCCAGCATTTT	CASSLEGWGQPQHF
TRBV5-1	TRBD2	TRBJ2-2	NA	TGCGCCAGCAGCCTCGGGGGGGCCGGGGAGCTGTTTTTT	CASSLGGAGELFF